This TCR beta chain emerged from a study of tumor and adjacent non-tumor tissue in lung cancer. This clonotype was counted many times. Three rounds of nested PCR, following a modified ARM-PCR protocol, produced the TCRbeta library. TCRdb re-derived calls from the multiplex PCR reads in MiXCR, one entry per CDR3 protein. The table lists fewer than 120,000 distinct CDR3 sequences, around 82% of them singletons. The CDR3 length is 16 residues. From germline, CDR1 is DFQATT and CDR2 SNEGSKA (reference sequence). V shed 5 bases, J shed 2 bases, and the junction held 10 bases outside the gene matches. RNA was extracted from bulk tissue without any cell sorting. Newly diagnosed lung cancer patients had thoracic surgery in China, August–November 2014, without prior chemotherapy.

The clonotype originates from a man between 65 and 79 years old with non-small cell lung cancer. Sequencing input: lung tumor tissue. V is TRBV20-1 and J is TRBJ2-3, with 10 bases that match TRBD2. The CDR3 spells CSAPRASGGLTDTQYF. DNA of the CDR3: TGCAGTGCTCCCCGGGCTAGCGGGGGCCTCACAGATACGCAGTATTTT.